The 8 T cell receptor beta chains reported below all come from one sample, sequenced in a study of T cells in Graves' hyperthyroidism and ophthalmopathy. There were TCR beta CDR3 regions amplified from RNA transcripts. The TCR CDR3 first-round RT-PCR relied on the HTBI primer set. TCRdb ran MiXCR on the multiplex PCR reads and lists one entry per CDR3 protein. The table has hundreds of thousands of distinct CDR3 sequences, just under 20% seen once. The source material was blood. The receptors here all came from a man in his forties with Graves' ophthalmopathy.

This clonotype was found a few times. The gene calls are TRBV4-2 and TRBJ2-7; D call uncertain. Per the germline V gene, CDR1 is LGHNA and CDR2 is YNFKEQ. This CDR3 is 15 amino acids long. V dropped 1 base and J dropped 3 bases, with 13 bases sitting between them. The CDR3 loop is CASSQAYYQDYEQYF. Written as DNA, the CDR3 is TGTGCCAGCAGCCAAGCATACTACCAGGACTACGAGCAGTACTTC.

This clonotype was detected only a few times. The DNA of the CDR3 is TGTGCCAGCAGTGCACAGGGGCCCAGTGTTGAGACCCAGTACTTC. Its protein is CASSAQGPSVETQYF. The V and J genes are TRBV6-1 and TRBJ2-5; 7 bases match TRBD1. There are 15 residues in the CDR3. V shed 4 bases, J shed 5 bases, and the junction held 10 bases outside the gene matches. Germline lookup yields CDR1 MNHNS and CDR2 SASEGT.

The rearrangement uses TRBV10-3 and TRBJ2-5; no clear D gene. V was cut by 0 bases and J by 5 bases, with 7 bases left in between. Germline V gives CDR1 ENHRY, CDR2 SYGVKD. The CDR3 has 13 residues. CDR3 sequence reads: CAISESLRETQYF. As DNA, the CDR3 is TGTGCCATCAGTGAGTCGTTACGGGAGACCCAGTACTTC.

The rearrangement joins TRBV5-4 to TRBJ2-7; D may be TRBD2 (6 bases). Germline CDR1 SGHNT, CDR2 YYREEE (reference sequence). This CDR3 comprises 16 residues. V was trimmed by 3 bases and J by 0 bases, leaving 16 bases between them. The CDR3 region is CASSWEVTKSSYEQYF. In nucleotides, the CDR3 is TGTGCCAGCAGCTGGGAGGTGACCAAAAGCTCCTACGAGCAGTACTTC.

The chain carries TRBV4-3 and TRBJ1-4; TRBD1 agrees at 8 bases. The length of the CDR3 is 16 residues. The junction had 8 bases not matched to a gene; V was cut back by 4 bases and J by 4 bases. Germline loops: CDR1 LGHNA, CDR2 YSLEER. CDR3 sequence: CASSRSGTGGNEKLFF. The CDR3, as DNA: TGCGCCAGCAGCCGGAGTGGGACAGGCGGTAATGAAAAACTGTTTTTT.

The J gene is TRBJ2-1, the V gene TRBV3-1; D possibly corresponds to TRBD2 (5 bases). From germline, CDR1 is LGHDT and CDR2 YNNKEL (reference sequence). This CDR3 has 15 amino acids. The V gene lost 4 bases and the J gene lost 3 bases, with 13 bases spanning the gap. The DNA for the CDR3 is TGTGCCAGCAGCCCCCAAGCGGATCTCTACAATGAGCAGTTCTTC. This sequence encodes CASSPQADLYNEQFF.

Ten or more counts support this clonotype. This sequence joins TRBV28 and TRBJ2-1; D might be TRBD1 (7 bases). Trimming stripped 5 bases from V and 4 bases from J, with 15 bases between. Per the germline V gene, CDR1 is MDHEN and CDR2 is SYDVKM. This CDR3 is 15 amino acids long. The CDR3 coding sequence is TGTGCCAGCAGTCTCCGGGGGACAGCTTACAATGAGCAGTTCTTC. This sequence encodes CASSLRGTAYNEQFF.

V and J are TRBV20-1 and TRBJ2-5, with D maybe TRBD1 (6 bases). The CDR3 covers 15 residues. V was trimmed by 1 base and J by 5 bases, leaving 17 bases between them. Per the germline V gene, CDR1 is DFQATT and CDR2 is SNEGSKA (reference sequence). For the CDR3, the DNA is TGCAGTGCTAGAGGCTGGGGGCCCGAGGCGGAGACCCAGTACTTC. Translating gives CSARGWGPEAETQYF.